This TCR beta chain was recorded in a study of patients and donors after allogeneic stem cell transplantation. TCRdb independently ran MiXCR on the RT-PCR reads; one entry per CDR3 protein. The table has some 880,000 distinct CDR3 sequences, under 20% seen once. Germline CDR1 reads SNHLY; CDR2 reads FYNNEI. The CDR3 is 14 residues long. The V end lost 5 bases, the J end lost 7 bases, and 15 bases lay between the germline ends. The sequencing sample was made of blood, either unsorted or a sorted T cell fraction (not recorded which). This chain joins TRBV2 and TRBJ1-3; no clear D. This sequence originates from a human donor who was either an allogeneic HSCT recipient or a stem cell or donor lymphocyte infusion donor (not recorded which). It is not recorded whose cells these are; they may come from a transplant donor. For the CDR3, the DNA is TGTGCCAGCAGTTCGCGGCCAGTAAGGAACACCATATATTTT. Residues: CASSSRPVRNTIYF.